Listed here are 2 T cell receptor beta chains from one sample, sequenced in a study of blood T cells in healthy people across ages. Sample-barcoded 5' priming and a J-beta primer mix drove a second PCR of roughly 6 to 12 cycles. TCRdb re-derived calls from the 5' RACE reads in MiXCR, one entry per CDR3 protein. The repertoire holds approximately 800,000 distinct CDR3 sequences, with less than 60% as singletons. Sequencing was carried out using blood. Every receptor here comes from a man older than 75 in good health.

V gene TRBV27 combines with J gene TRBJ2-7; D is possibly TRBD2 (5 bases). Germline V gene lookup returns CDR1 MNHEY and CDR2 SMNVEV (reference sequence). V dropped 5 bases and J dropped 0 bases, with 14 bases sitting between them. The CDR3 has 15 residues. This chain's CDR3 is CASSPAGQNSYEQYF. Here the CDR3 DNA reads TGTGCCAGCAGTCCGGCGGGCCAAAACTCCTACGAGCAGTACTTC.

This clonotype was seen a single time. One end of the junction varies from germline; a read error may be responsible. This sequence joins TRBV27 and TRBJ2-1; no definite D call. The CDR3 totals 15 residues. Germline V gives CDR1 MNHEY, CDR2 SMNVEV (reference sequence). The CDR3, as DNA: TGTGCCAGCGGGCCCCTTACCCGCTCCTGCAATGAGCAGTTCTTC. It codes for CASGPLTRSCNEQFF.